These 27 T cell receptor beta chains came from one sample sequenced in a study of stem cell transplantation in POMP-related autoinflammatory disease. Data came from immunoSEQ multiplex PCR; TCRdb stores just in-frame clones and leaves some out. Of tens of thousands of clones in the sample, roughly 90% were seen once. Specimen: CD4+ T cells from PBMCs, collected after stem cell transplantation. The origin of the receptors is a human patient with POMP-related autoinflammation and immune dysregulation (PRAID). Some T cells may be graft donor cells.

This rearrangement joins TRBV18 to TRBJ2-7, with D unclear. Germline CDR1 KGHSH, CDR2 LQKENI. Trimming removed 3 bases at V and 1 base at J, with 10 bases between. This CDR3 contains 14 residues. The CDR3 loop is CASSPASGSYEQYV. The CDR3 bases are TGTGCCAGCTCACCCGCTTCAGGTTCCTACGAGCAGTACGTC.

This clone was picked up a small number of times. In DNA, the CDR3 is TGTGCCACCAGTGCTCTCGGACAGAACCAAGAGACCCAGTACTTC. Its translation: CATSALGQNQETQYF. V and J are TRBV24-1 and TRBJ2-5, with D perhaps TRBD1 (6 bases). Germline assignment: CDR1 KGHDR and CDR2 SFDVKD. The CDR3 runs to 15 residues. V was trimmed by 5 bases and J by 0 bases, leaving 12 bases between them.

The chain carries TRBV6-1 and TRBJ2-7, with TRBD2 identical over 12 bases. The CDR3 spans 16 residues. The V gene end was trimmed by 1 base and the J gene end by 2 bases; junction bases not matched to a gene: 3. Germline assignment: CDR1 MNHNS and CDR2 SASEGT. This CDR3 is CASSEGTSGAPYEQYF. CDR3 nucleotides: TGTGCCAGCAGTGAAGGGACTAGCGGGGCCCCCTACGAGCAGTACTTC.

This chain links TRBV6-5 with TRBJ2-1; 7 bases align to TRBD2. CDR3 length equals 15 residues. Losses at the gene ends were 4 bases for V and 0 bases for J; bases not matched to a gene: 3. CDR1 and CDR2 from the germline V gene are MNHEY and SVGAGI. DNA for the CDR3: TGTGCCAGCAGTTTTGTAGCGGGCTCCTACAATGAGCAGTTCTTC. Amino acids: CASSFVAGSYNEQFF.

This clone was seen only once. V and J are TRBV5-1 and TRBJ2-5, with 14 bases aligning to TRBD2. The CDR3 spans 17 residues. The germline V gene encodes CDR1 SGHRS and CDR2 YFSETQ. The ends lost 3 bases at V and 0 bases at J; junction bases unmatched: 4. This CDR3 reads CASSSRTSGGYQETQYF. DNA for the CDR3: TGCGCCAGCAGCTCACGGACTAGCGGGGGGTACCAAGAGACCCAGTACTTC.

This rearrangement joins TRBV24-1 to TRBJ1-5; 9 nucleotides line up with TRBD1. V was clipped by 4 bases and J by 0 bases; unmatched bases: 6. The CDR3 totals 17 residues. CDR1 is KGHDR and CDR2 is SFDVKD in the germline V gene. The CDR3 spells CATSETGGVGSNQPQHF. For the CDR3, the DNA is TGTGCCACCAGTGAGACAGGGGGAGTTGGTAGCAATCAGCCCCAGCATTTT.

V usage is TRBV29-1 and J usage is TRBJ1-4; D is unresolved. The V end lost 6 bases, the J end lost 3 bases, and 11 bases lay between the germline ends. Germline V gene data show CDR1 as SQVTM and CDR2 as ANQGSEA. The CDR3 is 13 residues long. As DNA, the CDR3 is TGCAGCGTCATCCGTGCGGCTAATGAAAAACTGTTTTTT. Translation: CSVIRAANEKLFF.

The chain has TRBV7-2 and TRBJ1-2; no clear D gene. CDR1 is SGHTA, CDR2 FQGNSA, per germline. The length of the CDR3 is 13 residues. V was pared by 0 bases and J by 4 bases, with 6 bases between. CDR3 sequence: CASSLAFRYGYTF. CDR3 bases: TGTGCCAGCAGCTTAGCGTTCCGCTATGGCTACACCTTC.

The chain has TRBV27 and TRBJ2-1, with TRBD2 as a possible D gene (6 bases). Trimming shortened V by 2 bases and J by 7 bases, and 27 bases separated the two germline ends. The germline gives CDR1 MNHEY, CDR2 SMNVEV (reference sequence). The CDR3 is made up of 19 amino acids. The CDR3 bases are TGTGCCAGCAGTTTAGAGCCCGGAATTAACGGGAGAAGTAGAAATGAGCAGTTCTTC. Its protein product is CASSLEPGINGRSRNEQFF.

This clone turned up a few times. The rearrangement joins TRBV4-1 to TRBJ1-3; 7 bases fit TRBD1. Germline V gene lookup returns CDR1 MGHRA and CDR2 YSYEKL. The CDR3 consists of 16 residues. The junction had 5 bases not matched to a gene; V was cut back by 3 bases and J by 0 bases. The chain's CDR3 is CASSHMDRPSGNTIYF. The CDR3 region has the DNA TGCGCCAGCAGCCATATGGACAGGCCCTCTGGAAACACCATATATTTT.

The chain couples TRBV5-4 to TRBJ2-3; either TRBD1 or TRBD2 may fit D (5 bases each). This CDR3 is 15 amino acids long. Per germline, CDR1 SGHNT and CDR2 YYREEE (reference sequence). The V and J ends lost 3 bases and 2 bases respectively, with 13 bases between them. CDR3 in DNA: TGTGCCAGCAGCTCGTCCGGGGCGACCACAGATACGCAGTATTTT. This encodes CASSSSGATTDTQYF.

This clone was counted once. Relative to the germline gene, one junction end is altered; a read error may explain this. The chain has TRBV20-1 and TRBJ2-1; 8 bases map to TRBD2. The germline V gene has CDR1 DFQATT and CDR2 SNEGSKA (reference sequence). The CDR3 is 10 residues long. The CDR3 sequence: CSAHSGKELF. The DNA of the CDR3 is TGCAGTGCACATAGCGGGAAGGAGCTCTTC.

This chain connects TRBV19 to TRBJ1-5; 9 bases match TRBD1. The CDR3 has 20 residues. Germline CDR1 and CDR2: LNHDA and SQIVND (reference sequence). J was trimmed by 0 bases and V by 3 bases; bases with no gene match: 15. As DNA, the CDR3 is TGTGCCAGTAGTATGCCCCGGGACAGGGATACCTCCGTTAGCAATCAGCCCCAGCATTTT. The encoded protein is CASSMPRDRDTSVSNQPQHF.

CDR3 sequence reads: CASSLSGLRLGVNEQFF. The DNA for the CDR3 is TGTGCCAGCAGCCTTAGTGGCCTGCGACTAGGGGTGAATGAGCAGTTCTTC. The chain recombines TRBV7-2 with TRBJ2-1, with TRBD2 as a possible D gene (6 bases). The germline gives CDR1 SGHTA, CDR2 FQGNSA. The CDR3 totals 17 residues. V was clipped by 5 bases and J by 7 bases, with 24 bases between them.

This chain uses TRBV29-1 with TRBJ2-3; D may be TRBD1 (5 bases). Germline V gene sequence: CDR1 SQVTM, CDR2 ANQGSEA. There are 13 residues in the CDR3. Trimming took off 0 bases at V and 3 bases at J, with 7 bases between the two ends. This CDR3 reads CSVEETVTDTQYF. The CDR3 DNA reads TGCAGCGTTGAAGAGACAGTAACAGATACGCAGTATTTT.

The chain is built from TRBV7-8 and TRBJ2-5; TRBD1 aligns across 9 bases. V shed 2 bases, J shed 5 bases, and the junction held 6 bases outside the gene matches. CDR3 length: 15 residues. Germline CDR1 is SGHVS and CDR2 is FQNEAQ. Here the CDR3 DNA reads TGTGCCAGCAGCTTAAGGACAGGGGTAGTGGAGACCCAGTACTTC. This gives the protein CASSLRTGVVETQYF.

The chain uses TRBV28 and TRBJ2-7; 7 bases agree with TRBD1. Germline assignment: CDR1 MDHEN and CDR2 SYDVKM. Germline trimming cut 3 bases from V and 4 bases from J; bases unmatched to any gene: 6. The CDR3 extends over 14 amino acids. CDR3 residues: CASSLGQTIYEQYV. In DNA form, the CDR3 reads TGTGCCAGCAGTTTGGGACAGACGATTTACGAGCAGTACGTC.

The chain combines TRBV6-5 with TRBJ1-3, with TRBD1 matching over 7 bases. V was pared by 5 bases and J by 4 bases, with 2 bases of the junction left unmatched. In germline, CDR1 is MNHEY, CDR2 SVGAGI. The CDR3 contains 13 residues. The CDR3 spells CASSRGLGNTIYF. Written as DNA, the CDR3 is TGTGCCAGCAGTAGGGGGCTCGGAAACACCATATATTTT.

The CDR3: CASSLPGGYNTGELFF. CDR3 sequence (DNA): TGTGCCAGCAGCTTGCCGGGGGGCTACAACACCGGGGAGCTGTTTTTT. The chain employs TRBV5-4 and TRBJ2-2; possibly TRBD2 for D (7 bases). Germline loops: CDR1 SGHNT, CDR2 YYREEE (reference sequence). Trimming took off 1 base at V and 2 bases at J, with 12 bases between the two ends. This CDR3 is built from 16 residues.

The J gene is TRBJ1-1, the V gene TRBV6-2 or TRBV6-3; perhaps TRBD1 as D (5 bases). Trimming stripped 5 bases from V and 6 bases from J, with 13 bases between. Looked up from germline, CDR1 is MNHEY and CDR2 is SVGEGT. This CDR3 is built from 13 residues. CDR3 in DNA: TGTGCCAGCAGTAACGGGGCGAAACCTGAAGCTTTCTTT. It specifies CASSNGAKPEAFF.

This chain uses TRBV4-1 with TRBJ2-1, with D possibly being TRBD2 (6 bases). This CDR3 region has 17 residues. The V and J ends lost 0 bases and 0 bases respectively, with 12 bases between them. Per germline, CDR1 MGHRA and CDR2 YSYEKL. The CDR3 DNA reads as TGCGCCAGCAGCCAAGATCCAGCGGGCAGCTCCTACAATGAGCAGTTCTTC. It translates to CASSQDPAGSSYNEQFF.

This clone was observed once. V and J are TRBV27 and TRBJ2-1; a possible D gene is TRBD1 (5 bases). The CDR3 is 14 residues long. Trimming shortened V by 3 bases and J by 7 bases, and 13 bases separated the two germline ends. Germline V gene data show CDR1 as MNHEY and CDR2 as SMNVEV (reference sequence). In nucleotides, the CDR3 is TGTGCCAGCAGTTTGGAGCGAAGGGGTAATGAGCAGTTCTTC. Its protein product is CASSLERRGNEQFF.

The chain uses TRBV5-1 and TRBJ1-5; the D is unclear. V dropped 7 bases and J dropped 5 bases, with 16 bases sitting between them. Per germline, CDR1 SGHRS and CDR2 YFSETQ. The CDR3 is 14 amino acids. For the CDR3, the DNA is TGCGCCAGCCGGAAGGACGTAATAGATCAGCCCCAGCATTTT. This encodes CASRKDVIDQPQHF.

The V and J genes are TRBV6-2 or TRBV6-3 and TRBJ1-6, with 7 nucleotides matching TRBD1. This CDR3 has 17 residues. Germline values: CDR1 MNHEY, CDR2 SVGEGT. The V segment lost 2 bases and the J segment 3 bases; nucleotides outside the gene matches: 7. The CDR3 DNA is TGTGCCAGCAGTTACATGGCCGGGACAGACTATAATTCACCCCTCCACTTT. This encodes CASSYMAGTDYNSPLHF.

The V call is TRBV7-9, the J call TRBJ1-5; D is perhaps TRBD1 (5 bases). This CDR3 comprises 17 residues. The germline CDR1 and CDR2 sequences are SEHNR and FQNEAQ (reference sequence). V was trimmed by 1 base and J by 1 base, leaving 14 bases between them. This chain's CDR3 is CASSLVGVGGSNQPQHF. The CDR3 coding sequence is TGTGCCAGCAGCTTAGTAGGGGTAGGAGGGAGCAATCAGCCCCAGCATTTT.

J is TRBJ1-6 and V is TRBV28; D is ambiguous. CDR1 MDHEN and CDR2 SYDVKM come from the germline V gene. The CDR3 length is 12 residues. V lost 10 bases and J 8 bases, leaving 12 bases between the germline ends. CDR3 coding DNA: TGTGCCACTACACTTTCGGATTCACCCCTCCACTTT. Protein product: CATTLSDSPLHF.

CDR3 amino acids: CASSYGGAGANVLTF. The CDR3 region has the DNA TGTGCCAGCAGTTACGGAGGGGCTGGGGCCAACGTCCTGACTTTC. The V call is TRBV6-2 or TRBV6-3, the J call TRBJ2-6, with D possibly TRBD2 on 6 matching bases. The V gene lost 2 bases and the J gene lost 2 bases, with 7 bases spanning the gap. Germline V CDR1 and CDR2: MNHEY, SVGEGT. This CDR3 spans 15 amino acids.